This T cell receptor (beta chain) was retrieved from a study of blood T cell repertoires in COVID-19. Study-level information: Samples taken during acute and convalescent COVID-19 were collected in the United States, Italy and Spain. Nucleic acid was either cDNA or gDNA, and it came from T cells, B-cell-depleted T cells, or PBMCs.

Per the germline V gene, CDR1 is LNHNV and CDR2 is YYDKDF (reference sequence). The CDR3 contains 14 residues. The ends were cut back, 0 bases at V and 8 bases at J, with 13 bases in the middle. Original processing notes: For nucleated cells, counts were estimated from reference gene primer amplification. Sequenced by immunoSEQ multiplex PCR; TCRdb stores in-frame clones only, minus some. The DNA gave D and trimming, while V, J and clone size come from that table. The sample has approximately 110,000 clones; around 76% are singletons. J is TRBJ1-2 and V is TRBV15; D gene ambiguous. The sequenced material came from peripheral blood. The source is a woman aged 70-85 years with acute or convalescent COVID-19. The CDR3 loop reads CATSRDRGVGGYTF. CDR3 DNA: TGTGCCACCAGCAGAGATCGGGGAGTAGGGGGCTACACCTTC.